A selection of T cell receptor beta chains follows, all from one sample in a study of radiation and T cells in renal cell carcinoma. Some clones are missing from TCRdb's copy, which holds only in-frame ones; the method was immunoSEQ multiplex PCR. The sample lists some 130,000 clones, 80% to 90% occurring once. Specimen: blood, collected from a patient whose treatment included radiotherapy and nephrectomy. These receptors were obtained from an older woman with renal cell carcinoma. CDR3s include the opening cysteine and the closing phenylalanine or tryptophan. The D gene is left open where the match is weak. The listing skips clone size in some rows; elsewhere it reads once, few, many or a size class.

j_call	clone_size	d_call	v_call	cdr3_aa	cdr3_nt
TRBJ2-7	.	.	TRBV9	CASSALPGPNSYEQYF	TGTGCCAGCAGCGCTCTACCGGGACCCAACTCCTACGAGCAGTACTTC
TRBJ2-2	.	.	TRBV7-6	CASSGNTAGGELFF	TGTGCCAGCAGCGGAAACACGGCGGGCGGGGAGCTGTTTTTT
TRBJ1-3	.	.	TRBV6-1	CASMGDSGNTIYF	TGTGCCAGCATGGGGGATTCTGGAAACACCATATATTTT
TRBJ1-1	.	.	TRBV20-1	CSASRGAEAFF	TGCAGTGCCTCTAGAGGGGCTGAAGCTTTCTTT
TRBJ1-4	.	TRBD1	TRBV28	CASSLWPNSGTGGGATNEKLFF	TGTGCCAGCAGTTTATGGCCCAACTCCGGGACAGGGGGTGGTGCAACTAATGAAAAACTGTTTTTT
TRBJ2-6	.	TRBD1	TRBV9	CASSVRTGGLSPGANVLTF	TGTGCCAGCAGCGTGCGGACAGGGGGATTAAGTCCTGGGGCCAACGTCCTGACTTTC
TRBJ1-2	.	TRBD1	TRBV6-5	CASSPRDRTRGYTF	TGTGCCAGCAGTCCCCGGGACAGGACTAGGGGCTACACCTTC
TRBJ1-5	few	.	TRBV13	CASSLGRGDPQHF	TGTGCCAGCAGCTTAGGCCGAGGGGACCCCCAGCATTTT
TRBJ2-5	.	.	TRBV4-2	CASSQQGQETQYF	TGTGCCAGCAGCCAACAGGGACAAGAGACCCAGTACTTC
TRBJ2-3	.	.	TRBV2	CATYRVGTDTQYF	TGTGCCACATACAGGGTGGGCACAGATACGCAGTATTTT
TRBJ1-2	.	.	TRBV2	CASSGRVLGYTF	TGTGCCAGCAGTGGACGGGTGCTGGGCTACACCTTC
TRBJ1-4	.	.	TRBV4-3	CASSQDRGLFNEKLFF	TGCGCCAGCAGCCAAGACCGGGGGCTGTTTAATGAAAAACTGTTTTTT
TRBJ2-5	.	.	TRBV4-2	CASSPGVVETQYF	TGTGCCAGCAGCCCAGGGGTCGTTGAGACCCAGTACTTC
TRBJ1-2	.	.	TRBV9	CASSAELMEADYGYTF	TGTGCCAGCAGCGCGGAACTGATGGAGGCAGACTATGGCTACACCTTC
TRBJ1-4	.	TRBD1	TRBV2	CASKGQGAHEKLFF	TGTGCCAGCAAGGGACAGGGGGCTCATGAAAAACTGTTTTTT
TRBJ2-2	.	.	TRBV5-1	CASSLVGRGFGNTGELFF	TGCGCCAGCAGCTTGGTGGGCAGGGGATTTGGGAACACCGGGGAGCTGTTTTTT
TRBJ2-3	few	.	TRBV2	CASRPAADTQYF	TGTGCCAGCAGGCCAGCCGCAGATACGCAGTATTTT
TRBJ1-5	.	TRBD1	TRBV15	CATSRDLGTALNQPQHF	TGTGCCACCAGCAGAGATCTAGGGACAGCGCTCAATCAGCCCCAGCATTTT
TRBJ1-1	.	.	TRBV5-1	CASSPRTGGAFF	TGCGCCAGCAGCCCAAGGACGGGTGGAGCTTTCTTT
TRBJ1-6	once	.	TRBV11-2	CASSLQGSYNSPLHF	TGTGCCAGCAGCTTACAAGGGTCCTATAATTCACCCCTCCACTTT
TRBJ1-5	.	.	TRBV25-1	CASSEWQEYQPQHF	TGTGCCAGCAGTGAGTGGCAGGAGTATCAGCCCCAGCATTTT
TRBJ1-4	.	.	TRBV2	CASRRQWTNEKLFF	TGTGCCAGCAGGAGGCAGTGGACTAATGAAAAACTGTTTTTT
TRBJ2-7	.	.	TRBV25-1	CASSGDTFYEQYF	TGTGCCAGCAGTGGTGACACCTTCTACGAGCAGTACTTC
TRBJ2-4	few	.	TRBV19	CASSIDLVVQNIQYF	TGTGCCAGTAGTATAGATTTAGTTGTCCAAAACATTCAGTACTTC
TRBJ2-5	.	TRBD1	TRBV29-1	CSASGGASQETQYF	TGCAGCGCTTCAGGGGGCGCTTCCCAAGAGACCCAGTACTTC
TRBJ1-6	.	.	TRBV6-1	CASSENRSYNSPLHF	TGTGCCAGCAGTGAAAACCGCTCCTATAATTCACCCCTCCACTTT
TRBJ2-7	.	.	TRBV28	CASSAWQATSYEQYF	TGTGCCAGCAGTGCCTGGCAGGCCACCTCCTACGAGCAGTACTTC
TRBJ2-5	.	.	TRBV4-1	CASSQDWDGEETQYF	TGCGCCAGCAGCCAAGACTGGGACGGGGAAGAGACCCAGTACTTC
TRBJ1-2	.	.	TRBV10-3	CAISEGTVSYGYTF	TGTGCCATCAGTGAGGGAACAGTGAGCTATGGCTACACCTTC
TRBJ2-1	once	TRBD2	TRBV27	CASSLSSLAGDLEQFF	TGTGCCAGCAGTTTATCGTCCCTAGCGGGAGACCTCGAGCAGTTCTTC
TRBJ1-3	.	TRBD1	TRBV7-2	CASSSSGTVSGNTIYF	TGTGCCAGCAGCAGCTCCGGGACAGTCTCTGGAAACACCATATATTTT
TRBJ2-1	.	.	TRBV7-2	CASSLGGVYNEQFF	TGTGCCAGCAGCTTAGGGGGGGTCTACAATGAGCAGTTCTTC
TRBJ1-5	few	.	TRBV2	CASSRRLTNQPQHF	TGTGCCAGCAGTAGACGACTCACCAATCAGCCCCAGCATTTT
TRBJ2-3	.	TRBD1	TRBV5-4	CASSVQGAAFDTQYF	TGTGCCAGCAGCGTACAGGGGGCGGCCTTTGATACGCAGTATTTT
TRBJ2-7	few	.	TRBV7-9	CASSSAVVDYEQYF	TGTGCCAGCAGCTCCGCGGTGGTAGACTACGAGCAGTACTTC
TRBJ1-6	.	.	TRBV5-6	CASSLVGSYNSPLHF	TGTGCCAGCAGCTTAGTCGGTTCCTATAATTCACCCCTCCACTTT
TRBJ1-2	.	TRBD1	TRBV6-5	CASSYATGGAYGYTF	TGTGCCAGCAGTTACGCGACAGGGGGCGCATATGGCTACACCTTC
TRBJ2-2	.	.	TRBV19	CASSIPGPTGELFF	TGTGCCAGTAGTATCCCCGGACCCACCGGGGAGCTGTTTTTT
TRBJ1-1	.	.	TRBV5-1	CASSLGENTEAFF	TGCGCCAGCAGCTTGGGAGAGAACACTGAAGCTTTCTTT
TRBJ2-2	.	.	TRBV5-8	CASSPSTETGELFF	TGTGCCAGCAGCCCTTCGACGGAAACTGGGGAGCTGTTTTTT
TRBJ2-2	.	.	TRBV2	CASSENRQGAGELFF	TGTGCCAGCAGTGAAAATAGGCAGGGTGCCGGGGAGCTGTTTTTT
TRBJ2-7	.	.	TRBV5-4	CASSLTGAAFREQYF	TGTGCCAGCAGCTTGACGGGGGCTGCCTTTAGAGAGCAGTACTTC
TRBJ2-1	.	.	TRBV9	CASSVAPDPYNEQFF	TGTGCCAGCAGCGTAGCCCCGGACCCTTACAATGAGCAGTTCTTC
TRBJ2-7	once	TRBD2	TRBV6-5	CASSSNFGTRQYF	TGTGCCAGCAGTTCTAACTTCGGGACTAGGCAGTACTTC
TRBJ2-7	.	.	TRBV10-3	CAISESSGQAYEQYF	TGTGCCATCAGTGAGTCGTCGGGACAAGCCTACGAGCAGTACTTC
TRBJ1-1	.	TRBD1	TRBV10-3	CAIITGTGKTEAFF	TGTGCCATCATAACCGGGACAGGGAAAACTGAAGCTTTCTTT
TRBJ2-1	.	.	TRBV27	CASSFAREDVSSYNEQFF	TGTGCCAGCAGTTTTGCCAGGGAGGACGTGAGCTCCTACAATGAGCAGTTCTTC
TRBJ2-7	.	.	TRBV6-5	CASSYTGDYEQYF	TGTGCCAGCAGTTATACAGGTGACTACGAGCAGTACTTC
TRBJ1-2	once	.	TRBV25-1	CASSESVYGYTF	TGTGCCAGCAGTGAATCGGTGTATGGCTACACCTTC
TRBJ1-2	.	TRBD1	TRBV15	CATKGAQGYYGYTF	TGTGCCACTAAGGGGGCGCAGGGCTACTATGGCTACACCTTC
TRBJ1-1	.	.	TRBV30	CAWKAGPGAEAFF	TGTGCCTGGAAAGCAGGCCCCGGGGCTGAAGCTTTCTTT
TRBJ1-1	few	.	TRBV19	CAAGNTEAFF	TGTGCCGCTGGGAACACTGAAGCTTTCTTT
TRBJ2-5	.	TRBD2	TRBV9	CASSVASGRAQETQYF	TGTGCCAGCAGCGTAGCCAGCGGGAGAGCCCAAGAGACCCAGTACTTC
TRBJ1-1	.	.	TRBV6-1	CASRPGPWTTEAFF	TGTGCCAGCCGCCCCGGACCGTGGACCACTGAAGCTTTCTTT
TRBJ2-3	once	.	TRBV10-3	CAISESFGVGTDTQYF	TGTGCCATCAGTGAGTCGTTTGGCGTCGGCACAGATACGCAGTATTTT
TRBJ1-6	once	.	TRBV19	CASSLGPGGNSPLHF	TGTGCCAGTAGTCTCGGCCCGGGGGGGAATTCACCCCTCCACTTT
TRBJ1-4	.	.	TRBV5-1	CASSFEDTEKLFF	TGCGCCAGCAGCTTTGAGGACACTGAAAAACTGTTTTTT
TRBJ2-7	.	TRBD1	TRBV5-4	CASSLGAPGQALEQYF	TGTGCCAGCAGCTTGGGGGCCCCGGGACAGGCCTTGGAGCAGTACTTC
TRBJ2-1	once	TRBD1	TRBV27	CASRLTRQGNEQFF	TGTGCCAGCAGGCTAACCCGACAGGGGAATGAGCAGTTCTTC